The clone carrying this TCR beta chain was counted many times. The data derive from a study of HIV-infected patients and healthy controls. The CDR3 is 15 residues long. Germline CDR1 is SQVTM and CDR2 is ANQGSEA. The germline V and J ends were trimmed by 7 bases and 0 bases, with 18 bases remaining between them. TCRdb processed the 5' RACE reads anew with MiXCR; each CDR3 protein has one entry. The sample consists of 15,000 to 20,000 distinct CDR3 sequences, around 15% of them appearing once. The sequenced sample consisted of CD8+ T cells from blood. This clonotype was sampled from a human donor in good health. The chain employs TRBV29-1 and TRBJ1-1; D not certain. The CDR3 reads CSAPRGGSLNTEAFF. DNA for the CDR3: TGCAGCGCACCGCGTGGAGGCAGTCTGAACACTGAAGCTTTCTTT. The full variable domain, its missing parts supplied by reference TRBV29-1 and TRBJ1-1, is SAVISQKPSRDICQRGTSLTIQCQVDSQVTMMFWYRQQPGQSLTLIATANQGSEATYESGFVIDKFPISRPNLTFSTLTVSNMSPEDSSIYLCSAPRGGSLNTEAFFGQGTRLTVV.